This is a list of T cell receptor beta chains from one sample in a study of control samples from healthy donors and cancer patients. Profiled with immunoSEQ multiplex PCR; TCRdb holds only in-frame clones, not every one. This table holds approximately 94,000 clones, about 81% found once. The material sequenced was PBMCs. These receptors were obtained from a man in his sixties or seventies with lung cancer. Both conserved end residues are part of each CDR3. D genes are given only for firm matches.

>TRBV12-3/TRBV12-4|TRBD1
CASSGQGNYGYTF
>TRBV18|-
CASSPSRVGFYEQYF
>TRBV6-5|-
CASSYWGLSTDTQYF
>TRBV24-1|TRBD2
CATSFPGGTDTQYF
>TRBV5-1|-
CASSSTTPFASSYEQYF
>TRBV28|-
CASIDYGTPPYEQYF
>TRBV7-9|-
CASSPSGRGRRRGELFF
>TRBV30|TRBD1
CAWSLGQGDPRTF
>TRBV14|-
CASSTRGRAVYNEQFF
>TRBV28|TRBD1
CASSPSGTVTYEQYF
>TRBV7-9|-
CASSARQAAGEKLFF
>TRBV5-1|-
CASSRRTAMNTEAFF
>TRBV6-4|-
CASSDEKERGEETQYF
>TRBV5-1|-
CASSPGGVRTIYF
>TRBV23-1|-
CAPKRHKHQPQHF
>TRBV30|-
CAWSVNGQSGNTIYF
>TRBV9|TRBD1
CARRGGRGPPGNQPQHF
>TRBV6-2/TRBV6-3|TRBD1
CASSVRDRGRNQPQHF
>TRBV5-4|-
CASSLRTGLTGYTF
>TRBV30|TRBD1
CAWSVDRAGGYTF
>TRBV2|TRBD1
CASSAPTGGSYGYTF
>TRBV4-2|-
CASSQEGATGDTQYF
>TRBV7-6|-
CASSLSQGLGGYTF
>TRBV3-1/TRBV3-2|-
CASSQARQRTDTQYF
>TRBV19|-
CASSIGGLPYNEQFF
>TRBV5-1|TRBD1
CASSSTGGADGYTF
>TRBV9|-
CASSVGGNYNEKLFF
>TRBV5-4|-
CASSLVGVGHGYTF
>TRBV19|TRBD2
CASSAKTSGGARRPDTQYF
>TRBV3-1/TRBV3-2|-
CASSQVGGGTEAFF
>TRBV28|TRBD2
CASNGGKNIQYF
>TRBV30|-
CAWNPVGQFYGYTF
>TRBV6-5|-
CASSYIATTLYEQYF
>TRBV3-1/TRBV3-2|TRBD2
CASAPRGGRGEQYF
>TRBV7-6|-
CASSLGTSNFGEQFF
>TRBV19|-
CASLTREQYF
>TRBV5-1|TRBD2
CASSLAGLAGNSYNEQFF
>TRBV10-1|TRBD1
CASILPGQGCQYF
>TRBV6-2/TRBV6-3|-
CASSVGGARTDTQYF
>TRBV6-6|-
CASSYSWGASTEAFF
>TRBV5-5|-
CASSLPQGAIDEKLFF
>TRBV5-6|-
CASSLAVRDTDTQYF
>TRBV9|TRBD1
CASSERTGAGEQFF